The 20 T cell receptor beta chains in this list originate from one sample, sequenced in a study of shared clonotypes between healthy human individuals. Generated by immunoSEQ multiplex PCR, the TCRdb table keeps only in-frame clones and is missing some. This table has a few million clones, approximately 93% appearing once. The sequenced sample was naive CD4+ T cells from PBMCs. Subset: CD45RA+ positively selected. These receptors were collected from a man aged 18 to 29 in good health. Some clones in this sample may be carry-over from other donors' samples.

J is TRBJ2-7 and V is TRBV19; weak D call: TRBD2 (6 bases). Deletions cut 1 base from V and 2 bases from J, with 18 bases between. Germline CDR1 reads LNHDA; CDR2 reads SQIVND (reference sequence). The CDR3 contains 17 residues. The CDR3 spells CASSIVSGTLGPYEQYF. The CDR3 nucleotides are TGTGCCAGTAGTATAGTCTCCGGGACTCTCGGCCCCTACGAGCAGTACTTC.

The J gene is TRBJ2-1, the V gene TRBV5-1; 7 bases line up with TRBD2. In germline, CDR1 is SGHRS, CDR2 YFSETQ. The CDR3 sequence is 16 residues long. The trim removed 2 bases at V and 4 bases at J, leaving 9 bases unmatched. CDR3: CASSLPPSGLYNEQFF. DNA for the CDR3: TGCGCCAGCAGCTTACCACCTAGCGGACTATACAATGAGCAGTTCTTC.

V usage is TRBV4-3 and J usage is TRBJ2-7, with D hard to call. This CDR3 is built from 14 residues. Germline V gene sequence: CDR1 LGHNA, CDR2 YSLEER. With 1 base removed from V and 4 bases from J, the gap between germline ends came to 11 bases. The CDR3 coding sequence is TGCGCCAGCAGCCAAGGTCTAGTTGGGTACGAGCAGTACTTC. The encoded protein is CASSQGLVGYEQYF.

The CDR3 DNA follows: TGCGCCAGCAGCCGTGTGGGCTCGACTAATGAAAAACTGTTTTTT. This encodes CASSRVGSTNEKLFF. The rearrangement joins TRBV4-1 to TRBJ1-4; D unclear. V dropped 4 bases and J dropped 2 bases, with 11 bases sitting between them. CDR3 size: 15 residues. Per germline, CDR1 MGHRA and CDR2 YSYEKL.

The rearrangement links TRBV11-2 to TRBJ1-2, with D hard to call. The CDR3 is made up of 14 amino acids. Trimming removed 5 bases at V and 0 bases at J, with 10 bases between. Germline loops: CDR1 SGHAT, CDR2 FQNNGV. The CDR3 spells CASSHGHTNYGYTF. CDR3 nucleotides: TGTGCCAGCAGCCACGGGCATACTAACTATGGCTACACCTTC.

J is TRBJ2-3 and V is TRBV27, with 8 nucleotides matching TRBD2. V shed 7 bases and J 9 bases; nucleotides not matched to a gene: 9. There are 13 residues in the CDR3. Germline V gene data show CDR1 as MNHEY and CDR2 as SMNVEV (reference sequence). The DNA for the CDR3 is TGTGCCAGCACTCGGGAGGGTCGGGGAACGCAGTATTTT. Amino acid sequence: CASTREGRGTQYF.

The V gene is TRBV5-1, the J gene TRBJ2-4; 10 nucleotides line up with TRBD2. The junction had 5 bases not matched to a gene; V was cut back by 4 bases and J by 1 base. The CDR3 consists of 16 residues. CDR1 and CDR2 (germline): SGHRS, YFSETQ. The CDR3 loop reads CASSAELAGAKNIQYF. The CDR3 DNA sequence: TGCGCCAGCAGCGCCGAACTAGCGGGGGCCAAAAACATTCAGTACTTC. The full variable domain, its missing parts supplied by reference TRBV5-1 and TRBJ2-4, is KAGVTQTPRYLIKTRGQQVTLSCSPISGHRSVSWYQQTPGQGLQFLFEYFSETQRNKGNFPGRFSGRQFSNSRSEMNVSTLELGDSALYLCASSAELAGAKNIQYFGAGTRLSVL.

The V and J genes are TRBV7-2 and TRBJ2-3, with unresolved D. The germline gives CDR1 SGHTA, CDR2 FQGNSA. Deletions cut 4 bases from V and 6 bases from J, with 8 bases between. The CDR3 contains 12 residues. CDR3 loop: CASSSQSDTQYF. In DNA form, the CDR3 reads TGTGCCAGCAGCTCCCAATCGGATACGCAGTATTTT.

J is TRBJ2-3 and V is TRBV6-1, with 7 nucleotides matching TRBD1. After removal of 4 bases from V and 1 base from J, the junction contained 5 bases not matched to a gene. CDR1 is MNHNS, CDR2 SASEGT, per germline. The CDR3 spans 15 residues. Here the CDR3 DNA reads TGTGCCAGCAGTGTTGAAACAGGGGGCACAGATACGCAGTATTTT. Its protein is CASSVETGGTDTQYF.

The V call is TRBV28, the J call TRBJ1-2, with D possibly being TRBD1 (6 bases). The germline CDR1 and CDR2 sequences are MDHEN and SYDVKM. The CDR3 has 12 residues. The germline V and J ends were trimmed by 10 bases and 2 bases, with 11 bases remaining between them. The CDR3 coding sequence is TGTGCCACCGCAGGGGCGAACTATGGCTACACCTTC. Its protein product is CATAGANYGYTF.

The rearrangement joins TRBV5-1 to TRBJ2-7; D gene unclear. This CDR3 has 14 amino acids. The germline V gene has CDR1 SGHRS and CDR2 YFSETQ. The V end was cut by 0 bases, the J end by 4 bases, with 11 bases between. Written as DNA, the CDR3 is TGCGCCAGCAGCTTGGGGGCGGTTTTTTACGAGCAGTACTTC. Translated, it gives CASSLGAVFYEQYF.

The V call is TRBV6-7, the J call TRBJ1-2; TRBD1 matches 10 bases. TRBV6-7 belongs to the ORF category, with a function that is uncertain. The CDR3 is made up of 15 amino acids. V shed 8 bases and J 6 bases; nucleotides not matched to a gene: 12. The CDR3 sequence: CASDKTTGGAHGYTF. In DNA form, the CDR3 reads TGTGCCAGCGACAAGACGACAGGGGGCGCCCATGGCTACACCTTC.

The chain joins TRBV29-1 to TRBJ1-5, with D possibly being TRBD1 (6 bases). The CDR3 consists of 14 residues. Trimming shortened V by 4 bases and J by 3 bases, and 13 bases separated the two germline ends. Germline V gene sequence: CDR1 SQVTM, CDR2 ANQGSEA. CDR3 region: CSVALGTSNQPQHF. The CDR3 nucleotides are TGCAGCGTTGCCCTAGGGACATCCAATCAGCCCCAGCATTTT.

The V call is TRBV4-1, the J call TRBJ1-5, with 7 nucleotides matching TRBD1. Trimming at V came to 3 bases and at J to 11 bases, leaving 10 bases not matched to a gene. The germline V gene encodes CDR1 MGHRA and CDR2 YSYEKL. This CDR3 has 14 residues. CDR3 bases: TGCGCCAGCAGCCAGGTAACAGGGGAAAGGGCCCAGCATTTT. This gives the protein CASSQVTGERAQHF.

There are a few counts of this clone. The rearrangement links TRBV18 to TRBJ1-1; 9 nucleotides match TRBD1. CDR3 length: 15 amino acids. Germline CDR1 is KGHSH and CDR2 is LQKENI. Trimming cost V 3 bases and J 0 bases; bases outside gene matches: 2. The CDR3, as DNA: TGTGCCAGCTCACCGGGGACAGGGCTGAACACTGAAGCTTTCTTT. Encoded protein: CASSPGTGLNTEAFF.

This clone has only a few counts. Other DNA sequences in the sample encode the same CDR3. The V gene is TRBV27, the J gene TRBJ1-2; D unresolved. Trimming cost V 2 bases and J 4 bases, with 8 bases left between them. CDR1 and CDR2 from the germline V gene are MNHEY and SMNVEV (reference sequence). The CDR3 spans 13 residues. The CDR3 DNA sequence: TGTGCCAGCAGTTTAGCGGGTCCCTATGGCTACACCTTC. Amino acid sequence: CASSLAGPYGYTF.

V and J are TRBV15 and TRBJ1-5; D gene ambiguous. The V gene lost 0 bases and the J gene lost 2 bases, with 8 bases spanning the gap. The CDR3 has 15 residues. Germline loops: CDR1 LNHNV, CDR2 YYDKDF (reference sequence). The CDR3 DNA sequence: TGTGCCACCAGCAGAGATCGTGCAGGCAATCAGCCCCAGCATTTT. Protein product: CATSRDRAGNQPQHF.

This rearrangement joins TRBV10-3 to TRBJ1-5, with a weak D call TRBD1 (5 bases). Germline V gene data show CDR1 as ENHRY and CDR2 as SYGVKD. V was trimmed by 1 base and J by 1 base, leaving 11 bases between them. The CDR3 has 16 residues. This chain's CDR3 is CAISEFQGQSNQPQHF. The CDR3 DNA follows: TGTGCCATCAGTGAGTTTCAGGGCCAAAGCAATCAGCCCCAGCATTTT.

The chain combines TRBV19 with TRBJ2-1; the match to TRBD2 covers 8 bases. CDR1 is LNHDA and CDR2 is SQIVND in the germline V gene (reference sequence). The J segment lost 0 bases and the V segment lost 5 bases, leaving 9 bases of the junction unmatched. The CDR3 runs 17 residues. The DNA of the CDR3 is TGTGCCAGTAGTGCACCGCTAGCGGGCCGCTCCTACAATGAGCAGTTCTTC. This gives the protein CASSAPLAGRSYNEQFF.

The chain employs TRBV6-1 and TRBJ2-1; 9 positions agree with TRBD2. The V and J ends lost 2 bases and 3 bases, in that order; junction bases with no gene match: 11. The CDR3 runs to 18 residues. Germline CDR1 is MNHNS and CDR2 is SASEGT. The CDR3 loop reads CASSEWVRASGIYNEQFF. CDR3 sequence (DNA): TGTGCCAGCAGTGAATGGGTGAGGGCTAGCGGGATCTACAATGAGCAGTTCTTC.